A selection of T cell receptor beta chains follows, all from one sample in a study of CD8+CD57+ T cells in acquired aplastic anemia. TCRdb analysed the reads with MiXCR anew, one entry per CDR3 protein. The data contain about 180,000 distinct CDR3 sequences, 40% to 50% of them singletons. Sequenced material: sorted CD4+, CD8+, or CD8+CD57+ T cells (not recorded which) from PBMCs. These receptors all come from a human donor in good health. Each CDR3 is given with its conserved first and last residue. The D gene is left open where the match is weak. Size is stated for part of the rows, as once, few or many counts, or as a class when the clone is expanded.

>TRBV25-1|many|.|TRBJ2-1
CASSERDWYNEQFF
TGTGCCAGCAGTGAACGCGACTGGTACAATGAGCAGTTCTTC
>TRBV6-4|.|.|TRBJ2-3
CASSDSQGTDTQYF
TGTGCCAGCAGTGACTCCCAGGGCACAGATACGCAGTATTTT
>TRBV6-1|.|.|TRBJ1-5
CASKDSLHSNRPQHF
TGTGCCAGCAAGGACAGTCTTCATAGCAATCGGCCCCAGCATTTC
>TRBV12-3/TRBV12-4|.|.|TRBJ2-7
CASSRTDIYEQYF
TGTGCCAGCAGTCGGACAGATATATACGAGCAGTACTTC
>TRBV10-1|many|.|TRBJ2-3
CASSESTGSADTQYF
TGCGCCAGCAGTGAGTCGACGGGGTCTGCAGATACGCAGTATTTT
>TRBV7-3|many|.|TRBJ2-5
CASSPRRDSETQYF
TGTGCCAGCAGCCCCCGCCGGGACTCGGAGACCCAGTACTTC
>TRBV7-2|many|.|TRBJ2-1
CASSLIASTYNEQFF
TGTGCCAGCAGCTTGATCGCCTCTACCTACAATGAGCAGTTCTTC
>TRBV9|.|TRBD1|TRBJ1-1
CASSVGDRGTEAFF
TGTGCCAGCAGCGTAGGGGACAGGGGCACTGAAGCTTTCTTT
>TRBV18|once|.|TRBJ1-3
CASSPELSASGSTIYF
TGTGCCAGCTCACCAGAACTCTCAGCCTCTGGAAGCACCATATATTTT
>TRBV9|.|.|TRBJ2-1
CASSVENGEQFF
TGTGCCAGCAGCGTAGAGAATGGTGAGCAGTTCTTC
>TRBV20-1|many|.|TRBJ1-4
CSAHLGPRGEKLFF
TGCAGTGCTCATCTGGGACCTCGAGGGGAAAAACTGTTTTTT
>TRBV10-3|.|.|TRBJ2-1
CAINRDSAYNEQFF
TGTGCCATCAACCGGGATTCGGCCTACAATGAGCAGTTCTTC
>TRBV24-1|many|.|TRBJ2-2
CATSAPLRTGELFF
TGTGCCACCAGTGCCCCTCTCAGGACCGGGGAGCTGTTTTTT
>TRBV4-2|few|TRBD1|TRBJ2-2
CASSQLTGDTGELFF
TGTGCCAGCAGCCAGTTAACAGGGGACACCGGGGAGCTGTTTTTT
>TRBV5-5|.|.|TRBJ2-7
CASSLMAGSASYEQYF
TGTGCCAGCAGCTTAATGGCAGGGAGCGCATCCTACGAGCAGTACTTC
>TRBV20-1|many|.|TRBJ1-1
CSARDYARGNTEAFF
TGCAGTGCTAGAGATTACGCGAGGGGTAACACTGAAGCTTTCTTT
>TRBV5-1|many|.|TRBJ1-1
CASSLGPGSTEAFF
TGCGCCAGCAGCTTGGGCCCGGGCAGCACTGAAGCTTTCTTT
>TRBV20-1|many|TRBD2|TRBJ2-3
CSARDPRESADTQYF
TGCAGTGCTAGAGATCCGCGGGAGTCGGCAGATACGCAGTATTTT
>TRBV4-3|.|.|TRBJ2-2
CASSQENVGAGELFF
TGCGCCAGCAGCCAAGAAAATGTGGGGGCCGGGGAGCTGTTTTTT
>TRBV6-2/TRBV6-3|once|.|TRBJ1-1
CASSQGTTNTEASF
TGTGCCAGCAGTCAGGGGACAACAAACACTGAAGCTTCCTTT
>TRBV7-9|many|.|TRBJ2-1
CASHRVGLDDEQFF
TGTGCCAGCCATAGGGTGGGGCTGGACGATGAGCAGTTCTTC
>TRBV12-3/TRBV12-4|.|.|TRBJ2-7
CASSLGTIGYEQYF
TGTGCCAGCAGTTTAGGGACAATTGGCTACGAGCAGTACTTC
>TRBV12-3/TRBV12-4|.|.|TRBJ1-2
CASIAGGVNYGYTF
TGTGCCAGCATCGCGGGCGGCGTTAACTATGGCTACACCTTC
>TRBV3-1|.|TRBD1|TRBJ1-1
CASSPWTGTPNTEAFF
TGTGCCAGCAGCCCGTGGACAGGGACCCCGAACACTGAAGCTTTCTTT
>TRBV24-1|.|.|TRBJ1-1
CGLYGRGMGGPPTGTEAFF
TGCGGACTATACGGGCGCGGTATGGGGGGCCCCCCGACGGGTACTGAAGCTTTCTTT
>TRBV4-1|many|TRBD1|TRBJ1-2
CASSRGTGNYYGYTF
TGCGCCAGCAGCCGGGGGACAGGGAACTACTATGGCTACACCTTC
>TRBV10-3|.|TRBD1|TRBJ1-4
CAISGRDRGLSNEKLFF
TGTGCCATCAGTGGCCGGGACAGGGGGCTGTCTAATGAAAAACTGTTTTTT
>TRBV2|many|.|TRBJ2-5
CASSSEFQETQYF
TGTGCCAGCAGTTCGGAATTCCAAGAGACCCAGTACTTC
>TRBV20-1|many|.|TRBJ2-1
CSASVASYNEQFF
TGCAGTGCTAGCGTGGCTTCCTACAATGAGCAGTTCTTC
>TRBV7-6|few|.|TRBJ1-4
CASSLTPDAEKLFF
TGTGCCAGCAGCCTAACACCGGACGCAGAAAAACTGTTTTTT
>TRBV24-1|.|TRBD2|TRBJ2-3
CATSDGTRNLNTQYF
TGTGCCACCAGTGACGGGACTAGGAATTTGAATACGCAGTATTTT
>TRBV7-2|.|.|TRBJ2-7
CASSLGSGEYEQYF
TGTGCCAGCAGCTTAGGCTCAGGGGAATACGAGCAGTACTTC
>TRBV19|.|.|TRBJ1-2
CASSIGTVPSYTF
TGTGCCAGTAGTATAGGGACCGTCCCCAGCTACACCTTC
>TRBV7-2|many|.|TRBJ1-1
CASSEIRDFSEAFF
TGTGCCAGCAGCGAAATCAGGGATTTCTCTGAAGCTTTCTTT
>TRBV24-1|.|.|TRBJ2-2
CATSPTSYANTGELFF
TGTGCCACCAGTCCGACAAGTTACGCGAACACCGGGGAGCTGTTTTTT
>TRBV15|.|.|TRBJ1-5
CATSRDSGVNRPRHF
TGTGCCACCAGCAGAGATTCAGGGGTTAATCGGCCCCGGCATTTT
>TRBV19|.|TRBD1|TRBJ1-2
CASRIAIGTGDYGYTF
TGTGCCAGTAGGATTGCTATCGGGACAGGGGACTATGGCTACACCTTC
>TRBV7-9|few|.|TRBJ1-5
CASSSWLEQPQHF
TGTGCCAGCAGCTCATGGCTAGAGCAGCCCCAGCATTTT
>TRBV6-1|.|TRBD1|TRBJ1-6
CASRRDRSGNSPLHF
TGTGCCAGCAGAAGGGACAGGTCGGGAAATTCACCCCTCCACTTT
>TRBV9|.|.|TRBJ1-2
CASSAGTLANYGYTF
TGTGCCAGCAGCGCAGGGACCTTAGCTAACTATGGCTACACCTTC
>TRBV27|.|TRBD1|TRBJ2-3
CASSILGQAGTDTQYF
TGTGCCAGCAGTATCCTAGGACAGGCCGGCACAGATACGCAGTATTTT
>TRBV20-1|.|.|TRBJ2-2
CSAMENTGELFF
TGCAGTGCGATGGAAAACACCGGGGAGCTGTTTTTT
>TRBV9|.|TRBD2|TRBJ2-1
CASSVWGAGESYNEQFF
TGTGCCAGCAGCGTTTGGGGTGCGGGGGAATCCTACAATGAGCAGTTCTTC
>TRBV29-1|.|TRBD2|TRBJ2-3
CSPSGSTDTQYF
TGCAGCCCTAGCGGGAGCACAGATACGCAGTATTTT
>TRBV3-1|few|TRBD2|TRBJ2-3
CASSQAGVTVRDTQYF
TGTGCCAGCAGCCAGGCGGGGGTAACCGTAAGAGATACGCAGTATTTT
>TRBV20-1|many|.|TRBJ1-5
CSARSAGNQPQHF
TGCAGTGCTAGAAGCGCAGGGAATCAGCCCCAGCATTTT
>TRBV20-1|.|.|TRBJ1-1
CSAKIRAMDTEAFF
TGCAGTGCTAAGATCAGGGCGATGGACACTGAAGCTTTCTTT
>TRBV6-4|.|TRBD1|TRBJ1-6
CASSDSTGGNSPLHF
TGTGCCAGCAGTGACTCGACAGGGGGCAATTCACCCCTCCACTTT